This T cell receptor (beta chain) was captured by sequencing in a study of shared clonotypes between healthy human individuals (dated by TCRdb to 2020 to 2022). Describing the broader study: A couple of women and three men aged 18 to 49 years were included in the cohort. For each donor, CD4 naive and CD4 memory were each run on three plates, CD8 naive on two plates, and CD8 memory on one plate. The study deeply sequenced blood TCR repertoires of 5 or 6 healthy adults to estimate repertoire size and the extent of clonotype sharing between individuals. Libraries were prepared and TCR repertoires were sequenced by different laboratories using diverse techniques, in order to increase sequencing depth and limit assay-specific biases. Per donor, leukapheresis produced somewhere between about 0.94 and 8.9 billion PBMCs. Points the paper makes about the study in general: Estimated clonotype richness was generally larger for naive than for memory subsets. Even with the large sequencing depth, rarefaction of the sorted-subset datasets indicated that sequencing was incomplete. Based on pairwise subsampling, the degree of clonotype sharing among donors was expected to be affected by sequencing depth. Sampling was limited to blood, and TCR repertoires in tissue likely differ from TCR repertoires in blood. Because the study included only a small number of donors, the genetic and exposure-history diversity represented was limited. When several donors were compared, the shared fraction of clonotypes was about 5% for naive CD4, about 4% for naive CD8, roughly 2.3% for memory CD4, and approximately 0.4% for memory CD8. Compared with non-shared clonotypes, the clonotypes found in all four sorted-subset donors had higher generation probabilities.

To note about this clone: It has no known antigen specificity. No qualities accompany the bases; no much larger clone lies one base away.

Donors were healthy HIV-negative adults with no recently reported acute infections or vaccinations. All donors were Caucasian adults living in Nashville, Tennessee, USA. CD4+ T cells were enriched through magnetic negative selection, after which naive cells were positively selected on CD45RA and the remaining negative fraction served as the memory subset. After blood collection by leukapheresis, PBMCs were isolated using Ficoll-Histopaque density gradient centrifugation and then cryopreserved in the vapor phase of liquid nitrogen. Analytical flow cytometry was used to check the purity and quantity of each magnetically sorted T cell population. Each sorted fraction had its genomic DNA isolated and then quantified by UV absorbance on a Nanodrop 2000c. Using the deep immunoSEQ assay, TCR CDR3 regions were amplified from genomic DNA by multiplex PCR. For each cell subset, the extracted genomic DNA was distributed evenly across all wells of several immunoSEQ 96-well plates, and each plate served as one replicate. For sorted subsets, each replicate PCR was loaded with approximately 0.2 ug genomic DNA, equivalent to 25,000 to 30,000 T cell genomes. Purified libraries were quantified with a Qubit 3.0 fluorometer, sized on a Bioanalyzer 2100, and re-quantified with the KAPA Library Quantification kit. Every immunoSEQ 96-well plate was sequenced on a dedicated single-read 150-cycle Illumina NextSeq 550 flow cell. Per the original workflow: Because the immunoSEQ output held only junctional sequences and lacked quality scores, the filtering could not match the filtering applied to full-length reads. Sequences were annotated with PyIR, a Python wrapper for IgBLAST v1.9, using IMGT germline references to assign V/J genes and CDR3. Reads were filtered out if the reads had weak V/J assignments (E-value above 1e-6), no CDR3, stop codons, out-of-frame junctions, or ambiguous translated residues. V3J clonotypes were defined as sequences sharing an identical inferred V gene, J gene, and CDR3 amino acid sequence. To compute the percentage overlap between repertoires, the number of shared unique clonotypes was divided by the size of the smaller repertoire. RTK rarefaction, the Chao1 estimator, and Recon v2.1 estimates of unobserved clonotypes were used to assess repertoire richness. For all TCRbeta clonotypes obtained by the gDNA method from several donors, generation probabilities were computed with OLGA. Here the immuneACCESS table is served through TCRdb, limited to in-frame sequences with V and J called. Missing clones are a known gap in these copies; in checked studies unresolved V genes cover under half, and the rest lacks a known reason. Clone size and V and J calls were adopted from that table, with D and trimming inferred from the DNA. The sample table shows 500,000 to 550,000 clones, and roughly 95% are seen once. The ten largest clones represent approximately 0.06% of the sample.

This TCR came from a woman aged 25 to 45 in good health. Sequenced input: naive CD4+ T cells sorted from blood. Reading the label with the study, this specimen's cell subset or site is: CD45RA+ positively selected.

The CDR3 corresponds to CASSRGGQPQHF. The nucleotide sequence reads TGTGCCAGCAGCCGAGGGGGTCAGCCCCAGCATTTT. The chain is made from TRBV7-9 and TRBJ1-5, and the D gene may be TRBD1, 6 bases matching. A distance of 8 bases separates the germline ends of V and J, which lose 5 bases and 6 bases respectively. From the cysteine through the phenylalanine, the CDR3 covers 12 amino acids. The kept DNA is CDR3 alone, 36 bases in frame from the first base. CDR1 is given as SEHNR and CDR2 as FQNEAQ, both from the germline V gene (reference sequence).